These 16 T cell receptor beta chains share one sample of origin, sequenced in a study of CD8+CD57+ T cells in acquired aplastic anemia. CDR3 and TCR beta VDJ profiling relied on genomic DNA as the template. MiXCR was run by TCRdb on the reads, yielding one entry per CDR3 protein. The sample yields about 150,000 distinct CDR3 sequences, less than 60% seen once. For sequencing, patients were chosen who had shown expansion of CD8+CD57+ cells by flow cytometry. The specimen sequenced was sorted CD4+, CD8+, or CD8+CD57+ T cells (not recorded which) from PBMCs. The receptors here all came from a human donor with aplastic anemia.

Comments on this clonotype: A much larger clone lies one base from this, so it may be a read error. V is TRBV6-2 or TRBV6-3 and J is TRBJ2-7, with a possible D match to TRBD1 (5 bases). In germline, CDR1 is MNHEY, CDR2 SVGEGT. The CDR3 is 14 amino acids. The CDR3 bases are TGTGCCAGCAGTTACCCAGGGCCCTCCTACGAGCGGTACTTC. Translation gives CASSYPGPSYERYF.

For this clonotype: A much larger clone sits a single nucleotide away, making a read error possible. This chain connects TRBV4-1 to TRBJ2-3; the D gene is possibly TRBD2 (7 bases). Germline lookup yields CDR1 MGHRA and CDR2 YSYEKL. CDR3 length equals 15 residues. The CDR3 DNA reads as TGCGCCAGCGGCCAAGGGCAGGGGAGGGCAGATACGCAGTATTTT. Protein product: CASGQGQGRADTQYF.

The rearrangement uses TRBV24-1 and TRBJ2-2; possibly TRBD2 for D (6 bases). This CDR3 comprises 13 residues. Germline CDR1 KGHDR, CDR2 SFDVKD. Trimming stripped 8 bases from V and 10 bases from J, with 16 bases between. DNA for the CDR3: TGTGCCACCAAGGCGGGAATAGGTGCGGAGCTGTTTTTT. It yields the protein CATKAGIGAELFF.

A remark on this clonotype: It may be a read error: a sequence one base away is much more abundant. CDR3 loop: CASSYSNLGYDQYF. CDR3 bases: TGTGCCAGCAGTTACTCGAACCTGGGCTACGATCAGTACTTC. J is TRBJ2-7 and V is TRBV6-5; D is unresolved. The CDR3 extends over 14 amino acids. Looked up from germline, CDR1 is MNHEY and CDR2 is SVGAGI.

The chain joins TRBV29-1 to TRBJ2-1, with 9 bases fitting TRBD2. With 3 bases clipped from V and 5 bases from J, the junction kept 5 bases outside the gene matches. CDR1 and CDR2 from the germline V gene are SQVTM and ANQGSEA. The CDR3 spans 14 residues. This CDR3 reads CSVETSGYNNEQFF. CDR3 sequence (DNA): TGCAGCGTTGAGACTAGCGGCTACAACAATGAGCAGTTCTTC.

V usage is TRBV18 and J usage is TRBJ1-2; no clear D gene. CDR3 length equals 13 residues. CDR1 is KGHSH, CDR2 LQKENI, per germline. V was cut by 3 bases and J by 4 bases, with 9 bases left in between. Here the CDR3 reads CASSPQVLYGYTF. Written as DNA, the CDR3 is TGTGCCAGCTCACCTCAAGTCCTCTATGGCTACACCTTC. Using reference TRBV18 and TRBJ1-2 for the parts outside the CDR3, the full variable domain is NAGVMQNPRHLVRRRGQEARLRCSPMKGHSHVYWYRQLPEEGLKFMVYLQKENIIDESGMPKERFSAEFPKEGPSILRIQQVVRGDSAAYFCASSPQVLYGYTFGSGTRLTVV.

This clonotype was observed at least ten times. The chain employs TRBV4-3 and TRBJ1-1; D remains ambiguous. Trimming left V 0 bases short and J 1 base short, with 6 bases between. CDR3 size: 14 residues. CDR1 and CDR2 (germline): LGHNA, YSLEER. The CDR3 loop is CASSQDAGNTEAFF. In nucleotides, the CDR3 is TGCGCCAGCAGCCAAGATGCGGGGAACACTGAAGCTTTCTTT.

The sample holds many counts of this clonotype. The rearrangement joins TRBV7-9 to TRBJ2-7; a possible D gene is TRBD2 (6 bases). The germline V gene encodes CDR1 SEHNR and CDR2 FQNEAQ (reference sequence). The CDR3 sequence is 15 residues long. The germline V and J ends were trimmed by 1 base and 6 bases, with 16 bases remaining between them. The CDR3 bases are TGTGCCAGCAGCTTAGTTGAGACTAGAACTCCCGAGCAGTACTTC. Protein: CASSLVETRTPEQYF. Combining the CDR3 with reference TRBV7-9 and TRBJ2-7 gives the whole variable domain DTGVSQNPRHKITKRGQNVTFRCDPISEHNRLYWYRQTLGQGPEFLTYFQNEAQLEKSRLLSDRFSAERPKGSFSTLEIQRTEQGDSAMYLCASSLVETRTPEQYFGPGTRLTVT.

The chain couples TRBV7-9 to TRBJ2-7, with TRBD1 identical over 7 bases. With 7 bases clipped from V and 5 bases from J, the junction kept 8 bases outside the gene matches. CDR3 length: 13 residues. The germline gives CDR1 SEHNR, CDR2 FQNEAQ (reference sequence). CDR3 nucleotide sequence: TGTGCCAGCAACCAACAGGGGAACCACGAGCAGTACTTC. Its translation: CASNQQGNHEQYF.

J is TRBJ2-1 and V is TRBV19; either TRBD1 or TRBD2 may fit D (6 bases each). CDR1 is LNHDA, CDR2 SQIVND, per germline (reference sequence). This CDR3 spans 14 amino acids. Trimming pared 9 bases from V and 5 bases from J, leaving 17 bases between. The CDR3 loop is CASMLGGFNNEQFF. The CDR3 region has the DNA TGTGCCAGCATGTTGGGGGGCTTTAACAATGAGCAGTTCTTC.

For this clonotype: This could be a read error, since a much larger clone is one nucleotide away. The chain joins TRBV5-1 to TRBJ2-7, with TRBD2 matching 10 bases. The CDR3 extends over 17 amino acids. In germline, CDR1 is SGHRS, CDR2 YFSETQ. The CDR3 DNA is TGCGCCCGCAGCCCCAGCGGGGGGGCCCGCAAAATCTACGAGCAGTACTTC. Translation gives CARSPSGGARKIYEQYF.

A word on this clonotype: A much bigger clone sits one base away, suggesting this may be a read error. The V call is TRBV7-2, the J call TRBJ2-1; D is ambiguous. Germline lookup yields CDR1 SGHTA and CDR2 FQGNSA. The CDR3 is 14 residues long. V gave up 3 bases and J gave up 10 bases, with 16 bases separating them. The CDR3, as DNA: TGTGCCAGCAGCTTTCTTACAGACTCCTACGAGCAGTTCTTC. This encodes CASSFLTDSYEQFF.

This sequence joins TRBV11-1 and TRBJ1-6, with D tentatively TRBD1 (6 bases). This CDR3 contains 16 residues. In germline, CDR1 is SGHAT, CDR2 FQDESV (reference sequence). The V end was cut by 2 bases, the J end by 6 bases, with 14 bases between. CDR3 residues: CASSLRGVHGNSPLHF. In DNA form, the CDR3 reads TGTGCCAGCAGCTTAAGGGGGGTTCACGGTAATTCACCCCTCCACTTT.

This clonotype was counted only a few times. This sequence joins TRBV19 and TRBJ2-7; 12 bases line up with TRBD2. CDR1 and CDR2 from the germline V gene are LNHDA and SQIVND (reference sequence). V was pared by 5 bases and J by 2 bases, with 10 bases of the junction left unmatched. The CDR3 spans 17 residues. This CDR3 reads CASSRPGTSGLAYEQYF. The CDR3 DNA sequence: TGTGCCAGTAGTCGTCCCGGGACTAGCGGGCTGGCCTACGAGCAGTACTTC.

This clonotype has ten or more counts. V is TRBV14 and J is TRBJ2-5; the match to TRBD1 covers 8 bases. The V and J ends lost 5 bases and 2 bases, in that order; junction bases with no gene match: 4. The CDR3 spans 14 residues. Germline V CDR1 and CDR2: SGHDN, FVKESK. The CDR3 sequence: CASSKTGGQETQYF. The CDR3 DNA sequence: TGTGCCAGCAGCAAAACAGGGGGACAAGAGACCCAGTACTTC.

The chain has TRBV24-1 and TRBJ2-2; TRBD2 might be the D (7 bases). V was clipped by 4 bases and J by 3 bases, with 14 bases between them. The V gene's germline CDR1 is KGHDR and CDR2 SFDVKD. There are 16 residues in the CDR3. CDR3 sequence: CATSDFTGRDTGELFF. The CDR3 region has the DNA TGTGCCACCAGTGACTTTACAGGGAGGGACACCGGGGAGCTGTTTTTT.